The 25 T cell receptor beta chains below all came from one sample that was sequenced in a study of cytomegalovirus exposure and HLA in healthy donors. Profiled with immunoSEQ multiplex PCR; TCRdb holds only in-frame clones, not every one. Of about 240,000 clones in the sample, 75% to 90% were seen once. The sequenced sample consisted of PBMCs. The receptors derive from a woman aged 25 to 45 in good health and CMV-seropositive.

The gene calls are TRBV27 and TRBJ1-2; no clear D gene. The CDR3 is 14 amino acids. Looked up from germline, CDR1 is MNHEY and CDR2 is SMNVEV (reference sequence). The V and J ends lost 0 bases and 4 bases respectively, with 9 bases between them. CDR3 region: CASSLSEVSYGYTF. The CDR3 region has the DNA TGTGCCAGCAGTTTATCGGAGGTCTCCTATGGCTACACCTTC.

V and J are TRBV10-3 and TRBJ2-7; a possible D gene is TRBD1 (7 bases). Germline V gene data show CDR1 as ENHRY and CDR2 as SYGVKD. The length of the CDR3 is 16 residues. Between the trimmed V and J ends, which lost 10 bases and 3 bases, there was a span of 25 bases. CDR3 in amino acids: CATHPAGQGGIYEQYF. For the CDR3, the DNA is TGTGCCACCCACCCGGCCGGGCAGGGGGGAATCTACGAGCAGTACTTC.

The chain has TRBV27 and TRBJ2-1; possibly TRBD2 for D (6 bases). Per germline, CDR1 MNHEY and CDR2 SMNVEV (reference sequence). The CDR3 totals 15 residues. V lost 3 bases to trimming and J lost 0 bases, with 9 bases between them. The CDR3 is CASSFLANSYNEQFF. The CDR3 nucleotides read TGTGCCAGCAGTTTCCTAGCGAACTCCTACAATGAGCAGTTCTTC.

The chain links TRBV10-3 to TRBJ2-4, with 7 nucleotides matching TRBD1. V lost 5 bases, J lost 1 base, and 5 bases stayed unmatched. The CDR3 has 15 amino acids. The germline V gene encodes CDR1 ENHRY and CDR2 SYGVKD. The CDR3 region has the DNA TGTGCCATCAGTACAGGGGCTGGGGCCAAAAACATTCAGTACTTC. Translation gives CAISTGAGAKNIQYF.

In its sample, this clone was seen a few times. The V call is TRBV9, the J call TRBJ1-1, with D perhaps TRBD1 (6 bases). CDR1 SGDLS and CDR2 YYNGEE come from the germline V gene. The CDR3 is made up of 15 amino acids. V dropped 0 bases and J dropped 1 base, with 10 bases sitting between them. The CDR3 nucleotides are TGTGCCAGCAGCGTAGGATTAGGGGGGAACACTGAAGCTTTCTTT. Translated: CASSVGLGGNTEAFF.

A single count supports this clone. The chain links TRBV27 to TRBJ2-3, with TRBD2 matching 10 bases. From germline, CDR1 is MNHEY and CDR2 SMNVEV (reference sequence). This CDR3 contains 17 residues. V lost 6 bases, J lost 3 bases, and 12 bases stayed unmatched. In DNA, the CDR3 is TGTGCCAGCAGCGACCTAAAAGCGGGAGGGCCGACAGATACGCAGTATTTT. Protein: CASSDLKAGGPTDTQYF.

This clone appeared a single time. The DNA for the CDR3 is TGTGCCAGCAGTGAAGTGACAGACTTTGAAGCTTTCTTT. Residues: CASSEVTDFEAFF. This sequence joins TRBV6-1 and TRBJ1-1; tentatively, D is TRBD1 (5 bases). Trimming took 1 base from V and 7 from J, leaving 10 bases between them. The CDR3 consists of 13 residues. Germline V gene sequence: CDR1 MNHNS, CDR2 SASEGT.

The V call is TRBV15, the J call TRBJ2-3, with D maybe TRBD2 (6 bases). Germline lookup yields CDR1 LNHNV and CDR2 YYDKDF (reference sequence). The CDR3 spans 17 residues. The V end lost 0 bases, the J end lost 5 bases, and 18 bases lay between the germline ends. The CDR3 reads CATSRDRTAGRRDTQYF. The CDR3 DNA reads as TGTGCCACCAGCAGAGATAGAACGGCGGGAAGGAGAGATACGCAGTATTTT.

The CDR3 bases are TGTGCCAGCACCCGGGGGATGAACACTGAAGCTTTCTTT. This translates into CASTRGMNTEAFF. The rearrangement uses TRBV2 and TRBJ1-1; TRBD1 is a possible D gene (5 bases). The CDR3 is 13 residues long. The germline CDR1 and CDR2 sequences are SNHLY and FYNNEI. The ends were cut back, 7 bases at V and 0 bases at J, with 9 bases in the middle.

The chain recombines TRBV28 with TRBJ1-1, with unresolved D. The germline V gene encodes CDR1 MDHEN and CDR2 SYDVKM. V was shortened by 5 bases and J by 1 base, with 14 bases between the two germline ends. CDR3 length equals 15 residues. The CDR3 DNA sequence: TGTGCCAGCAGTCCGCCAGCGTATCCGAACACTGAAGCTTTCTTT. As protein: CASSPPAYPNTEAFF.

The rearrangement uses TRBV6-5 and TRBJ1-4, with 7 bases identical to TRBD1. Trimming took 0 bases from V and 7 from J; bases not matched to a gene: 5. CDR3 length equals 15 residues. The germline V gene encodes CDR1 MNHEY and CDR2 SVGAGI. CDR3 in amino acids: CASSYSSGTAEKLFF. CDR3 in DNA: TGTGCCAGCAGTTACTCTTCGGGGACAGCTGAAAAACTGTTTTTT.

This clone came up many times. This sequence joins TRBV10-3 and TRBJ2-7; D may be TRBD2 (6 bases). Trimming took off 2 bases at V and 2 bases at J, with 10 bases between the two ends. The germline gives CDR1 ENHRY, CDR2 SYGVKD. This CDR3 has 14 amino acids. CDR3 bases: TGTGCCATCAGTGAGGGGGGGTGGACCTACGAGCAGTACTTC. Amino acid sequence: CAISEGGWTYEQYF.

The rearrangement joins TRBV4-1 to TRBJ2-7, with D perhaps TRBD2 (6 bases). The CDR3 has 13 amino acids. CDR1 is MGHRA and CDR2 is YSYEKL in the germline V gene. Trimming left V 3 bases short and J 3 bases short, with 9 bases between. CDR3 protein: CASSHPGGYEQYF. The CDR3 region has the DNA TGCGCCAGCAGCCACCCCGGGGGCTACGAGCAGTACTTC.

This chain joins TRBV5-1 and TRBJ2-1, with 10 bases identical to TRBD2. Unmatched junction bases numbered 9, after V lost 5 bases and J lost 1 base. CDR3 length equals 17 residues. In germline, CDR1 is SGHRS, CDR2 YFSETQ. The CDR3 loop is CASRWTSGSGSYNEQFF. The CDR3, as DNA: TGCGCCAGCAGGTGGACTAGCGGCTCGGGGTCCTACAATGAGCAGTTCTTC.

V and J are TRBV5-1 and TRBJ2-7, with D tentatively TRBD1 (5 bases). Trimming left V 0 bases short and J 5 bases short, with 12 bases between. This CDR3 spans 14 amino acids. Per the germline V gene, CDR1 is SGHRS and CDR2 is YFSETQ. CDR3 DNA sequence: TGCGCCAGCAGCTTGGGGACAAATAACAACGAGCAGTACTTC. It encodes CASSLGTNNNEQYF.

This clone appeared a single time. The chain is built from TRBV7-9 and TRBJ2-7, with a possible D match to TRBD2 (5 bases). Germline V gene lookup returns CDR1 SEHNR and CDR2 FQNEAQ (reference sequence). The CDR3 runs 14 residues. Trimming stripped 5 bases from V and 2 bases from J, with 13 bases between. CDR3 nucleotide sequence: TGTGCCAGCAGCAGAGACTATAGAGCCTACGAGCAGTACTTC. Encoded protein: CASSRDYRAYEQYF.

Notes on this clone: Other DNA sequences in the sample encode the same CDR3. The chain recombines TRBV7-9 with TRBJ2-7, with no clear D. The CDR3 is 13 residues long. The V gene lost 6 bases and the J gene lost 0 bases, with 9 bases spanning the gap. Germline assignment: CDR1 SEHNR and CDR2 FQNEAQ (reference sequence). The CDR3 region is CASSSGGSYEQYF. The CDR3 DNA sequence: TGTGCCAGCAGTTCTGGCGGCTCCTACGAGCAGTACTTC.

The chain recombines TRBV5-6 with TRBJ1-3; maybe TRBD1 (5 bases). V was trimmed by 4 bases and J by 4 bases, leaving 12 bases between them. This CDR3 has 14 amino acids. Germline-derived CDR1 and CDR2 are SGHDT and YYEEEE. The CDR3 protein is CASSGTRQGNTIYF. CDR3 nucleotides: TGTGCCAGCAGCGGAACCCGACAGGGAAACACCATATATTTT.

In DNA form, the CDR3 reads TGTGCCAGCAGTGAGTGGGGCAAAGGAAACACCATATATTTT. It yields the protein CASSEWGKGNTIYF. J is TRBJ1-3 and V is TRBV6-1; possibly TRBD1 for D (5 bases). The CDR3 sequence is 14 residues long. The germline V gene has CDR1 MNHNS and CDR2 SASEGT. V dropped 3 bases and J dropped 4 bases, with 10 bases sitting between them.

This sequence joins TRBV5-4 and TRBJ2-4, with 7 bases identical to TRBD1. Per germline, CDR1 SGHNT and CDR2 YYREEE (reference sequence). J lost 5 bases, V lost 0 bases, and 5 bases had no gene match. The length of the CDR3 is 15 residues. The CDR3 is CASSLGQGYQNIQYF. DNA for the CDR3: TGTGCCAGCAGCTTGGGACAGGGCTACCAAAACATTCAGTACTTC.

The chain uses TRBV27 and TRBJ1-1; TRBD1 is a possible D gene (6 bases). Germline CDR1 and CDR2: MNHEY and SMNVEV (reference sequence). With 3 bases removed from V and 5 bases from J, the gap between germline ends came to 22 bases. This CDR3 has 17 amino acids. CDR3 in amino acids: CASSLSRGGRIGTEAFF. CDR3 in DNA: TGTGCCAGCAGTTTGTCCCGGGGGGGCAGGATCGGGACTGAAGCTTTCTTT.

The chain employs TRBV5-1 and TRBJ2-5; 7 positions match TRBD2. Germline V gene data show CDR1 as SGHRS and CDR2 as YFSETQ. V dropped 4 bases and J dropped 4; count of bases not matched to a gene: 7. The CDR3 is 14 residues long. DNA for the CDR3: TGCGCCAGCAGCCCCTTGGTAGCGGGAGAGACCCAGTACTTC. This sequence encodes CASSPLVAGETQYF.

The V call is TRBV7-9, the J call TRBJ1-1, with D perhaps TRBD1 (6 bases). This CDR3 comprises 12 residues. Germline V CDR1 and CDR2: SEHNR, FQNEAQ (reference sequence). With 6 bases removed from V and 5 bases from J, the gap between germline ends came to 10 bases. The CDR3 sequence is CASSPGVTEAFF. CDR3 nucleotide sequence: TGTGCCAGCAGTCCAGGGGTTACTGAAGCTTTCTTT.

V gene TRBV5-4 combines with J gene TRBJ1-2; the D is unclear. The CDR3 has 13 amino acids. Germline CDR1 is SGHNT and CDR2 is YYREEE (reference sequence). With 4 bases removed from V and 5 bases from J, the gap between germline ends came to 12 bases. The CDR3 sequence is CASSLMRGYGYTF. The CDR3 nucleotides read TGTGCCAGCAGCCTAATGCGGGGATATGGCTACACCTTC.

The CDR3 region has the DNA TGTGCCACCAGCAGAGAGCAGGGACTAGTATACCAAGAGACCCAGTACTTC. As protein: CATSREQGLVYQETQYF. The gene calls are TRBV15 and TRBJ2-5, with 8 bases aligning to TRBD2. This CDR3 spans 17 amino acids. Germline assignment: CDR1 LNHNV and CDR2 YYDKDF (reference sequence). V lost 0 bases and J lost 0; bases outside the gene matches: 6. The entire variable domain, with the rest obtained from reference TRBV15 and TRBJ2-5, is as follows: DAMVIQNPRYQVTQFGKPVTLSCSQTLNHNVMYWYQQKSSQAPKLLFHYYDKDFNNEADTPDNFQSRRPNTSFCFLDIRSPGLGDTAMYLCATSREQGLVYQETQYFGPGTRLLVL.